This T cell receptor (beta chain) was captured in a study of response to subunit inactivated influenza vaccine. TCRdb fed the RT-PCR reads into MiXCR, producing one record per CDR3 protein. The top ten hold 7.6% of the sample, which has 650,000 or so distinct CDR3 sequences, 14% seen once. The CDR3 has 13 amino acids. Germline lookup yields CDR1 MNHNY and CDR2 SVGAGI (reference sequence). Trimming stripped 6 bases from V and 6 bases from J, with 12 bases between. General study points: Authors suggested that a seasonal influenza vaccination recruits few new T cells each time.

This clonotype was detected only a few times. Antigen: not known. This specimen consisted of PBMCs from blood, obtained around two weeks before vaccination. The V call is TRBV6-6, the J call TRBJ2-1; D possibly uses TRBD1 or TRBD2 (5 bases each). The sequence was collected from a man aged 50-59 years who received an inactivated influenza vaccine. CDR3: CASRYGAGNEQFF. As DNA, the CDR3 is TGTGCCAGCAGGTATGGGGCGGGCAATGAGCAGTTCTTC.